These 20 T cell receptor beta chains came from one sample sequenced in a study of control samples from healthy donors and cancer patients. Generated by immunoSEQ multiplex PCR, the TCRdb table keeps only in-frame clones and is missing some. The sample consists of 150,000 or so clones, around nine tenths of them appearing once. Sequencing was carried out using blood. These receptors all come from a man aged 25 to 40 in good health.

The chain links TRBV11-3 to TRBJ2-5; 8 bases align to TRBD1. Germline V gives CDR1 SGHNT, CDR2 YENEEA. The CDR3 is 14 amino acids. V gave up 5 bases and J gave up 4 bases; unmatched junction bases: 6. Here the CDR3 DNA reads TGTGCCAGCAGCCGGCAGGGGGCAGGAGAGACCCAGTACTTC. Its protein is CASSRQGAGETQYF.

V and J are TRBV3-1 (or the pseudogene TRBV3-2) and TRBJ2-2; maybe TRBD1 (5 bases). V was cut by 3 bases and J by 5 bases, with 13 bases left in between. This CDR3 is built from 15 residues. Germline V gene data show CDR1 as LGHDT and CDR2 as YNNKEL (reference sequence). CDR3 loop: CASSHKYSGTGELFF. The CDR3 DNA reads TGTGCCAGCAGCCATAAGTATTCAGGGACCGGGGAGCTGTTTTTT.

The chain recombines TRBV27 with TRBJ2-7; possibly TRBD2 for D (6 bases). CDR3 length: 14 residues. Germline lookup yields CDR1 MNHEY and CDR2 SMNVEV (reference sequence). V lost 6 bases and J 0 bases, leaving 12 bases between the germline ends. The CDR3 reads CASRSRGSSYEQYF. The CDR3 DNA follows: TGTGCCAGCAGATCCCGGGGGAGCTCCTACGAGCAGTACTTC.

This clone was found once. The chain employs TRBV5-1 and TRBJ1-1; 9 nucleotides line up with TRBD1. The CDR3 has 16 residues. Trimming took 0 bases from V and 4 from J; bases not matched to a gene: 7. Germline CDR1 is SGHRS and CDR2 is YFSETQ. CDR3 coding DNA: TGCGCCAGCAGCTTGGAGGGGACAGGGTACGGCACTGAAGCTTTCTTT. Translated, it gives CASSLEGTGYGTEAFF.

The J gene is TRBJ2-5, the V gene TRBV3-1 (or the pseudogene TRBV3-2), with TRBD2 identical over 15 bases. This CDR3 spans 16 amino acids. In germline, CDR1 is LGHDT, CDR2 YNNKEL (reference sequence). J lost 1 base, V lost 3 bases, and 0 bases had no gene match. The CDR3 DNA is TGTGCCAGCAGCCAGGGACTAGCGGGGGGCCAAGAGACCCAGTACTTC. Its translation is CASSQGLAGGQETQYF.

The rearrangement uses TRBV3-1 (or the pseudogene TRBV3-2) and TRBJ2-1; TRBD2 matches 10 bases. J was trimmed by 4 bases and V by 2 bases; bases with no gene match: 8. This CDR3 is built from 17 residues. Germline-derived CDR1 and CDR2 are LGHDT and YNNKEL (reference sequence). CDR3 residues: CASSQRNRLAGYNEQFF. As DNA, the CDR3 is TGTGCCAGCAGCCAAAGGAACCGACTAGCGGGTTACAATGAGCAGTTCTTC.

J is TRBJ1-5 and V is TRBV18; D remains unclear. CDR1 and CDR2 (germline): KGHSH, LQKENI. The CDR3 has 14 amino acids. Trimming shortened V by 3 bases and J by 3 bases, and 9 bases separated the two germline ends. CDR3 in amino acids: CASSPGKFNQPQHF. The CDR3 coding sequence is TGTGCCAGCTCACCTGGGAAGTTCAATCAGCCCCAGCATTTT. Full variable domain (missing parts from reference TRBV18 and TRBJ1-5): NAGVMQNPRHLVRRRGQEARLRCSPMKGHSHVYWYRQLPEEGLKFMVYLQKENIIDESGMPKERFSAEFPKEGPSILRIQQVVRGDSAAYFCASSPGKFNQPQHFGDGTRLSIL.

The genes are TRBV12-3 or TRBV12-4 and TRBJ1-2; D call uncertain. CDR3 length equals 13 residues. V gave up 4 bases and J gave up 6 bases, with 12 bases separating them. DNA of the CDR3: TGTGCCAGCAGTTCAAGTTACACGGATGGCTACACCTTC. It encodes CASSSSYTDGYTF.

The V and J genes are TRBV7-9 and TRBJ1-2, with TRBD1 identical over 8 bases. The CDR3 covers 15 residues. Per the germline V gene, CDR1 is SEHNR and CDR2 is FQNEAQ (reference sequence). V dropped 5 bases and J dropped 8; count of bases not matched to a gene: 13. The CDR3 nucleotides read TGTGCCAGCAGCATCACCGGGACAGGTTTCCGAGGCTACACCTTC. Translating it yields CASSITGTGFRGYTF.

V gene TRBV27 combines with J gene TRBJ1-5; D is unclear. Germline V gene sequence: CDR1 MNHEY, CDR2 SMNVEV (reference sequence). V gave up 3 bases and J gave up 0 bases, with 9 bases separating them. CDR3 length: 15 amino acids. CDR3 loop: CASSLRTGSNQPQHF. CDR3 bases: TGTGCCAGCAGTTTGCGAACGGGTAGCAATCAGCCCCAGCATTTT.

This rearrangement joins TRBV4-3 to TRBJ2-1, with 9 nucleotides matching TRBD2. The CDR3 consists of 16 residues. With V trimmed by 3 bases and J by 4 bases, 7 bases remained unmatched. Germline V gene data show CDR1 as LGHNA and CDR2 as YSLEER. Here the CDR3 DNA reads TGCGCCAGCAGCCAGAACCTAGCGGGACTGTACAATGAGCAGTTCTTC. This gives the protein CASSQNLAGLYNEQFF.

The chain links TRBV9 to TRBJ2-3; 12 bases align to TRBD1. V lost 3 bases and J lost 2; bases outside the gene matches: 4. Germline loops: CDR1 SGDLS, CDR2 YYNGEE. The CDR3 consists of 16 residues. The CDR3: CASSAGTGGNTDTQYF. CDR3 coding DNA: TGTGCCAGCAGCGCCGGGACAGGGGGCAACACAGATACGCAGTATTTT.

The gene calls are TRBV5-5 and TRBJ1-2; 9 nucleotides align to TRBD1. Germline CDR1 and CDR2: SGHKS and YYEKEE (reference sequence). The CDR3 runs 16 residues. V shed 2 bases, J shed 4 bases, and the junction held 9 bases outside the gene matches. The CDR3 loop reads CASSFYTGGVSYGYTF. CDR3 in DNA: TGTGCCAGCAGCTTTTATACAGGGGGCGTATCCTATGGCTACACCTTC.

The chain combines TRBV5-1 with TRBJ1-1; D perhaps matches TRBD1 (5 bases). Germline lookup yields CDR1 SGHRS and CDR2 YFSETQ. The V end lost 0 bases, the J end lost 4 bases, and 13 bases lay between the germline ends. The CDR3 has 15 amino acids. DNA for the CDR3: TGCGCCAGCAGCTTGGGTGGAGGGGCTAGCACTGAAGCTTTCTTT. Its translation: CASSLGGGASTEAFF.

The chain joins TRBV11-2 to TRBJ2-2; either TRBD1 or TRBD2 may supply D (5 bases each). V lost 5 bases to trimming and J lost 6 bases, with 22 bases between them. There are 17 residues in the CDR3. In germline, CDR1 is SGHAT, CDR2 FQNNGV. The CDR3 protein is CASSRLWGPGFPGELFF. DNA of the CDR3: TGTGCCAGCAGCCGTTTATGGGGACCCGGATTTCCCGGGGAGCTGTTTTTT.

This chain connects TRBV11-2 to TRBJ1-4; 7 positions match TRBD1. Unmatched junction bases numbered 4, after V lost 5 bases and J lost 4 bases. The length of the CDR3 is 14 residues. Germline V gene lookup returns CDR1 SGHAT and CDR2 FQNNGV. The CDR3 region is CASSQQGNNEKLFF. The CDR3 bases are TGTGCCAGCAGCCAACAGGGGAATAATGAAAAACTGTTTTTT.

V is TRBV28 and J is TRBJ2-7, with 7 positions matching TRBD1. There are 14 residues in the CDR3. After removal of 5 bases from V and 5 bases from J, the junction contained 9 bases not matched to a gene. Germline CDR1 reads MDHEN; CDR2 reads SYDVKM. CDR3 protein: CASSPMDRSDEQYF. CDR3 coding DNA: TGTGCCAGCAGTCCCATGGACAGGTCGGACGAGCAGTACTTC.

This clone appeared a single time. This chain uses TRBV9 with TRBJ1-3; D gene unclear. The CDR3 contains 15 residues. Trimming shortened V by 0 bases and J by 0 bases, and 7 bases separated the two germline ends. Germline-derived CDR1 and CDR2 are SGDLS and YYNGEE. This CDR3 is CASSVGQSSGNTIYF. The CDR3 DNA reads TGTGCCAGCAGCGTAGGGCAGAGCTCTGGAAACACCATATATTTT. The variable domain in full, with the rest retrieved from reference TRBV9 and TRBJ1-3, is DSGVTQTPKHLITATGQRVTLRCSPRSGDLSVYWYQQSLDQGLQFLIQYYNGEERAKGNILERFSAQQFPDLHSELNLSSLELGDSALYFCASSVGQSSGNTIYFGEGSWLTVV.

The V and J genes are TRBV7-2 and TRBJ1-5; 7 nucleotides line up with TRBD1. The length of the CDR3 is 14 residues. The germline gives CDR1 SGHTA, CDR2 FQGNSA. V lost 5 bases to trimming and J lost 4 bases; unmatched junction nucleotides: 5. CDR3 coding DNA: TGTGCCAGCAGCCCCAGGGGGAATAATCAGCCCCAGCATTTT. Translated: CASSPRGNNQPQHF.

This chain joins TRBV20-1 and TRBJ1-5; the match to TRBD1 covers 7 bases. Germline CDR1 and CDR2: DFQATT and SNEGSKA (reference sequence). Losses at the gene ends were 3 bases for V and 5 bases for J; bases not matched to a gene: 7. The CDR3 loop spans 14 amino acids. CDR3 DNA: TGCAGTGCTAGTAAGACAGGGTTGGATCAGCCCCAGCATTTT. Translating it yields CSASKTGLDQPQHF.